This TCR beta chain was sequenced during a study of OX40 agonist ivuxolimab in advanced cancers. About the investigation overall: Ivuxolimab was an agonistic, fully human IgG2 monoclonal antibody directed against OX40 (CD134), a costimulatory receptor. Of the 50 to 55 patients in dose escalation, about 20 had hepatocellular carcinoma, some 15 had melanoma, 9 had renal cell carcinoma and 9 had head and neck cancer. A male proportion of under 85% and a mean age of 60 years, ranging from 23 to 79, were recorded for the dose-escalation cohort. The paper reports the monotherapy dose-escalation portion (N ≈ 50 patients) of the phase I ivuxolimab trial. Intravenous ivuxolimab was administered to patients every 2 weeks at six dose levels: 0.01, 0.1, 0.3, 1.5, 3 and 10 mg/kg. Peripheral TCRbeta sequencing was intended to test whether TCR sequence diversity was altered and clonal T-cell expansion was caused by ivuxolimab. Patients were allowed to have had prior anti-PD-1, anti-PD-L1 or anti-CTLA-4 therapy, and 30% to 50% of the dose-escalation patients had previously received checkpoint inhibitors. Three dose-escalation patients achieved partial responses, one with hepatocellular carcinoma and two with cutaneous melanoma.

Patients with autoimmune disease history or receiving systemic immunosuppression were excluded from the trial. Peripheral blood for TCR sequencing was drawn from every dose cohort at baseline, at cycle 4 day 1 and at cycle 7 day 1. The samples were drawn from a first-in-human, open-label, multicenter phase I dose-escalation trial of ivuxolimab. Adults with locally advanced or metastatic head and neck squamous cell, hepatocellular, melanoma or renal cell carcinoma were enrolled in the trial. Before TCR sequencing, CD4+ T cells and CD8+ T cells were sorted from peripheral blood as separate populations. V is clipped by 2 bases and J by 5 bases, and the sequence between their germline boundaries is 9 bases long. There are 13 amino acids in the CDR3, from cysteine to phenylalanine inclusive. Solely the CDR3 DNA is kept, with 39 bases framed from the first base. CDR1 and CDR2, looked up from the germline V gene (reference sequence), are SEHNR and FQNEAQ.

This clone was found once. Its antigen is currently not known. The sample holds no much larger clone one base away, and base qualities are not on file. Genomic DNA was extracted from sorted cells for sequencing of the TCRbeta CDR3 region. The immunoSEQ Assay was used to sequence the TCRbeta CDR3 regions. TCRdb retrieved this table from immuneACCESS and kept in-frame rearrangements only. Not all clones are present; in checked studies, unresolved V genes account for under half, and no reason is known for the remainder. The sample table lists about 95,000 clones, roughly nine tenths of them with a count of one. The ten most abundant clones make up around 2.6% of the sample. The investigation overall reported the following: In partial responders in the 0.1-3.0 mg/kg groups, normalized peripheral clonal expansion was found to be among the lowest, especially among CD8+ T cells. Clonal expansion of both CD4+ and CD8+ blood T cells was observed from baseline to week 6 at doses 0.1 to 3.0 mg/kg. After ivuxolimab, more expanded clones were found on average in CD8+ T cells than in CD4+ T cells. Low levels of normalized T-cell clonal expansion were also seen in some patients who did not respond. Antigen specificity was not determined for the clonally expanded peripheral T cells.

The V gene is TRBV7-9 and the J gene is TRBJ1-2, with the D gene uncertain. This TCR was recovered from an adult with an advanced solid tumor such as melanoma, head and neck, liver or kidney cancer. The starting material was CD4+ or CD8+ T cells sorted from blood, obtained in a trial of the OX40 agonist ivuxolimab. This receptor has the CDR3 CASSLSGEYGYTF. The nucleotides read TGTGCCAGCAGCTTAAGTGGGGAGTATGGCTACACCTTC.